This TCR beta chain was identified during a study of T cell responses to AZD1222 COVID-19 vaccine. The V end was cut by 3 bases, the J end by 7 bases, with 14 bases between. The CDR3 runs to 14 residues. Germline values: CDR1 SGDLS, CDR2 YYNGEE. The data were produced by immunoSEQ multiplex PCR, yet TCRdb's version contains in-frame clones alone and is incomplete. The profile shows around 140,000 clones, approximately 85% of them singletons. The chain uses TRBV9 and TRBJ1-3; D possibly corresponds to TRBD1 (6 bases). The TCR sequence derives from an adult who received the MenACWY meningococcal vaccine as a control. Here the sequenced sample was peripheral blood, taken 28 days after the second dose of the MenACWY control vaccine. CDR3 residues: CASSGQVMGNTIYF. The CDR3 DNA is TGTGCCAGCAGCGGACAGGTTATGGGCAACACCATATATTTT. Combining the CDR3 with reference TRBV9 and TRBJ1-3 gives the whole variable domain DSGVTQTPKHLITATGQRVTLRCSPRSGDLSVYWYQQSLDQGLQFLIQYYNGEERAKGNILERFSAQQFPDLHSELNLSSLELGDSALYFCASSGQVMGNTIYFGEGSWLTVV.